The 24 T cell receptor beta chains presented below share a single source sample, sequenced in a study of prognosis after radiotherapy for stage I lung cancer. Genomic DNA was the source, and TCR beta CDR3 was amplified from it by two-round multiplex PCR. For every TRBV and TRBJ gene, a specific primer was used in first-round PCR. TCRdb passed the multiplex PCR reads through MiXCR, listing each CDR3 protein once. The sample yields over 25,000 distinct CDR3 sequences, 46% seen once. Sequencing used PBMCs, obtained before or after stereotactic body radiation therapy (not recorded which). The origin of the receptors is a donor aged 50 or older with non-small cell lung cancer.

This clonotype was counted many times. CDR3 coding DNA: TGTGCCAGTAGTATAGGGACTAGCGGGAGTAGATCCTACGAGCAGTACTTC. Its protein product is CASSIGTSGSRSYEQYF. J is TRBJ2-7 and V is TRBV19, with TRBD2 identical over 13 bases. Losses at the gene ends were 1 base for V and 1 base for J; bases not matched to a gene: 4. Germline lookup yields CDR1 LNHDA and CDR2 SQIVND (reference sequence). The CDR3 covers 17 residues. Full variable domain (missing parts from reference TRBV19 and TRBJ2-7): DGGITQSPKYLFRKEGQNVTLSCEQNLNHDAMYWYRQDPGQGLRLIYYSQIVNDFQKGDIAEGYSVSREKKESFPLTVTSAQKNPTAFYLCASSIGTSGSRSYEQYFGPGTRLTVT.

There are many counts of this clonotype. The V and J genes are TRBV9 and TRBJ1-2; tentative D call: TRBD1 (5 bases). Per germline, CDR1 SGDLS and CDR2 YYNGEE. CDR3 size: 15 residues. The V and J ends lost 4 bases and 3 bases respectively, with 16 bases between them. The DNA of the CDR3 is TGTGCCAGCAGCCCACTGGACACAACTGACTATGGCTACACCTTC. Amino acid sequence: CASSPLDTTDYGYTF.

This clonotype came up many times. The CDR3 loop is CSVASREWSTGELFF. In nucleotides, the CDR3 is TGCAGCGTTGCATCGAGGGAGTGGAGCACCGGGGAGCTGTTTTTT. This chain joins TRBV29-1 and TRBJ2-2; a weak D match, TRBD2 (5 bases). Trimming took off 4 bases at V and 4 bases at J, with 16 bases between the two ends. The germline V gene encodes CDR1 SQVTM and CDR2 ANQGSEA. This CDR3 is 15 amino acids long.

Worth noting for this clonotype: It differs at one base from a far larger clone, so likely a read error. The rearrangement joins TRBV7-9 to TRBJ1-1, with 8 bases matching TRBD1. CDR3 length: 15 residues. The germline V gene encodes CDR1 SEHNR and CDR2 FQNEAQ (reference sequence). Here the CDR3 DNA reads TGTGCCAGCAGATTAGATCAGGGGGCGGTAGGTAAAGCTTTCTTT. Translating gives CASRLDQGAVGKAFF.

This clonotype appeared many times. This chain connects TRBV12-3 or TRBV12-4 to TRBJ2-6; 9 bases align to TRBD1. This CDR3 is built from 16 residues. V lost 6 bases to trimming and J lost 2 bases; unmatched junction nucleotides: 5. The CDR3 DNA reads TGTGCCAGCAGCCGGGACAGGGTACCTGGGGCCAACGTCCTGACTTTC. Residues: CASSRDRVPGANVLTF.

Worth noting for this clonotype: Compared with germline, one end of the junction differs, possibly owing to a read error. This chain connects TRBV28 to TRBJ2-1; D is undetermined. CDR3 length: 12 amino acids. The V gene's germline CDR1 is MDHEN and CDR2 SYDVKM. CDR3 nucleotide sequence: TGTGCCAGCAGAACCTCATATAATGAGCAGTTCTTT. Translating gives CASRTSYNEQFF. The full variable domain, completed using reference TRBV28 and TRBJ2-1, is DVKVTQSSRYLVKRTGEKVFLECVQDMDHENMFWYRQDPGLGLRLIYFSYDVKMKEKGDIPEGYSVSREKKERFSLILESASTNQTSMYLCASRTSYNEQFFGPGTRLTVL.

This clonotype was seen ten or more times. The J gene is TRBJ2-2, the V gene TRBV5-8; 10 nucleotides match TRBD2. Per germline, CDR1 SGHTS and CDR2 YDEGEE. V gave up 3 bases and J gave up 4 bases; unmatched junction bases: 3. This CDR3 has 15 amino acids. In DNA form, the CDR3 reads TGTGCCAGCAGCTCGGGACTAGCGACCACCGGGGAGCTGTTTTTT. Residues: CASSSGLATTGELFF.

The CDR3 reads CSASLWGAVQPQHF. The DNA for the CDR3 is TGCAGTGCGAGCCTCTGGGGGGCGGTTCAGCCCCAGCATTTT. This chain joins TRBV20-1 and TRBJ1-5, with D perhaps matching TRBD1 (6 bases). From germline, CDR1 is DFQATT and CDR2 SNEGSKA (reference sequence). The germline V and J ends were trimmed by 6 bases and 6 bases, with 18 bases remaining between them. The CDR3 is 14 residues long.

This clonotype ranks as medium-sized. The V and J genes are TRBV6-2 or TRBV6-3 and TRBJ1-2; D might be TRBD1 (5 bases). This CDR3 contains 15 residues. Germline V gene data show CDR1 as MNHEY and CDR2 as SVGEGT. The V and J ends lost 0 bases and 6 bases respectively, with 14 bases between them. The CDR3 spells CASSYSWGTGNGYTF. As DNA, the CDR3 is TGTGCCAGCAGTTACTCGTGGGGGACCGGGAATGGCTACACCTTC.

Comment on this clonotype: This probably arose from a read error, given a far larger clone one base away. The chain links TRBV6-4 to TRBJ1-5; D possibly corresponds to TRBD1 (5 bases). Trimming took off 5 bases at V and 2 bases at J, with 13 bases between the two ends. The CDR3 consists of 15 residues. Germline V CDR1 and CDR2: MRHNA, SNTAGT. CDR3 amino acids: CASSTQGICNQPQHF. The CDR3 coding sequence is TGTGCCAGCAGTACCCAGGGTATATGCAATCAGCCCCAGCATTTT.

This clonotype is medium-sized (0.01 to 0.1%). The chain links TRBV20-1 to TRBJ2-2; 9 nucleotides align to TRBD1. Germline trimming cut 2 bases from V and 6 bases from J; bases unmatched to any gene: 7. Germline V lookup: CDR1 DFQATT, CDR2 SNEGSKA (reference sequence). The CDR3 loop spans 15 amino acids. The CDR3 protein is CSARPTGGMPGELFF. CDR3 coding DNA: TGCAGTGCTAGACCGACAGGGGGTATGCCCGGGGAGCTGTTTTTT.

This clonotype came up many times. This chain uses TRBV10-3 with TRBJ1-5; 9 bases match TRBD1. This CDR3 contains 14 residues. Germline assignment: CDR1 ENHRY and CDR2 SYGVKD. V lost 7 bases to trimming and J lost 6 bases; unmatched junction nucleotides: 7. CDR3 DNA sequence: TGTGCCATCACCTCGGGACAGGGCGGTCAGCCCCAGCATTTT. Encoded protein: CAITSGQGGQPQHF.

In this sample, this clonotype turned up once. The chain couples TRBV20-1 to TRBJ1-2; a weak D match, TRBD1 (5 bases). The germline V and J ends were trimmed by 3 bases and 8 bases, with 19 bases remaining between them. CDR1 is DFQATT and CDR2 is SNEGSKA in the germline V gene (reference sequence). The CDR3 spans 14 residues. The CDR3 is CSASHPGEVRGYTF. The CDR3 nucleotides read TGCAGTGCTAGTCACCCGGGGGAGGTCCGAGGCTACACCTTC.

In this sample, this clonotype is medium-sized (0.01 to 0.1%). This chain connects TRBV19 to TRBJ1-6; a weak D match, TRBD1 (5 bases). Looked up from germline, CDR1 is LNHDA and CDR2 is SQIVND (reference sequence). CDR3 length equals 15 residues. V lost 6 bases and J 5 bases, leaving 14 bases between the germline ends. CDR3 in amino acids: CASSKLTANNSPLHF. The DNA for the CDR3 is TGTGCCAGTAGCAAACTGACAGCTAATAATTCACCCCTCCACTTT. The variable domain in full, with the rest retrieved from reference TRBV19 and TRBJ1-6, is DGGITQSPKYLFRKEGQNVTLSCEQNLNHDAMYWYRQDPGQGLRLIYYSQIVNDFQKGDIAEGYSVSREKKESFPLTVTSAQKNPTAFYLCASSKLTANNSPLHFGNGTRLTVT.

Comments on this clonotype: At one boundary the junction diverges from the germline segment, which might be a read error. This chain's CDR3 is CASKYRSRLYCYTF. CDR3 nucleotides: TGTGCCAGCAAATACAGGAGCCGACTCTATTGCTACACCTTC. The rearrangement uses TRBV2 and TRBJ1-2, with D maybe TRBD1 (5 bases). This CDR3 has 14 amino acids. CDR1 SNHLY and CDR2 FYNNEI come from the germline V gene.

This chain uses TRBV20-1 with TRBJ2-2, with D possibly being TRBD1 or TRBD2 (6 bases each). The CDR3 spans 16 residues. The V end lost 0 bases, the J end lost 4 bases, and 15 bases lay between the germline ends. Germline loops: CDR1 DFQATT, CDR2 SNEGSKA (reference sequence). The CDR3 coding sequence is TGCAGTGCTAGAGAATCTGGGGGGCCGGGCACCGGGGAGCTGTTTTTT. It codes for CSARESGGPGTGELFF.

The rearrangement uses TRBV7-2 and TRBJ1-1; TRBD1 is a possible D gene (5 bases). V shed 3 bases and J shed 4 bases, with 15 bases lying between them. The length of the CDR3 is 15 residues. The V gene's germline CDR1 is SGHTA and CDR2 FQGNSA. The CDR3 coding sequence is TGTGCCAGCAGCTTTGAAATCGGGGGGGGCACTGAAGCTTTCTTT. It is translated as CASSFEIGGGTEAFF.

The chain carries TRBV19 and TRBJ1-1; D is uncertain. The CDR3 length is 13 residues. Trimming left V 6 bases short and J 1 base short, with 9 bases between. Germline CDR1 is LNHDA and CDR2 is SQIVND (reference sequence). CDR3 in amino acids: CASSDKPNTEAFF. For the CDR3, the DNA is TGTGCCAGTAGCGACAAGCCGAACACTGAAGCTTTCTTT. Full variable domain (remainder filled in from reference TRBV19 and TRBJ1-1): DGGITQSPKYLFRKEGQNVTLSCEQNLNHDAMYWYRQDPGQGLRLIYYSQIVNDFQKGDIAEGYSVSREKKESFPLTVTSAQKNPTAFYLCASSDKPNTEAFFGQGTRLTVV.

CDR3 sequence (DNA): TGTGCCAGCAGCGTGGGGTTTCAGGGCACTGAAGCTTTCTTT. It codes for CASSVGFQGTEAFF. The chain has TRBV11-3 and TRBJ1-1, with TRBD1 as a possible D gene (5 bases). Trimming removed 5 bases from V and 4 bases from J, with 14 bases in between. The germline gives CDR1 SGHNT, CDR2 YENEEA. This CDR3 comprises 14 residues.

This clonotype was seen repeatedly, ten times or more. The chain uses TRBV14 and TRBJ1-1, with D uncertain. Germline-derived CDR1 and CDR2 are SGHDN and FVKESK. The CDR3 runs to 14 residues. Trimming took off 5 bases at V and 2 bases at J, with 12 bases between the two ends. Here the CDR3 DNA reads TGTGCCAGCAGCAGGGTGAGGGCAAACACTGAAGCTTTCTTT. Translation: CASSRVRANTEAFF.

V usage is TRBV6-9 and J usage is TRBJ1-1; no clear D. The V end lost 4 bases, the J end lost 8 bases, and 17 bases lay between the germline ends. The CDR3 has 14 residues. Per germline, CDR1 MNHGY and CDR2 SVAAGI. DNA for the CDR3: TGTGCCAGCAGTTCCCTTTCCCTGAAATCAGAAGCTTTCTTT. This encodes CASSSLSLKSEAFF.

This clonotype was counted ten times or more. The chain combines TRBV9 with TRBJ1-3, with no clear D. V was pared by 0 bases and J by 11 bases, with 9 bases between. The CDR3 is 12 residues long. Germline loops: CDR1 SGDLS, CDR2 YYNGEE. The CDR3 DNA follows: TGTGCCAGCAGCGTAGGTCCCAAGGCCATATATTTT. This sequence encodes CASSVGPKAIYF.

This chain links TRBV5-4 with TRBJ1-1; weak D call: TRBD1 (5 bases). Per germline, CDR1 SGHNT and CDR2 YYREEE (reference sequence). Between the trimmed V and J ends, which lost 3 bases and 2 bases, there was a span of 11 bases. The CDR3 extends over 14 amino acids. The CDR3 spells CASSSLRENTEAFF. In nucleotides, the CDR3 is TGTGCCAGCAGCTCCCTCAGGGAAAACACTGAAGCTTTCTTT. Full variable domain (remainder filled in from reference TRBV5-4 and TRBJ1-1): ETGVTQSPTHLIKTRGQQVTLRCSSQSGHNTVSWYQQALGQGPQFIFQYYREEENGRGNFPPRFSGLQFPNYSSELNVNALELDDSALYLCASSSLRENTEAFFGQGTRLTVV.

Ten or more counts support this clonotype. The V and J genes are TRBV19 and TRBJ2-1, with 10 nucleotides matching TRBD1. Per the germline V gene, CDR1 is LNHDA and CDR2 is SQIVND (reference sequence). This CDR3 comprises 17 residues. After removal of 5 bases from V and 5 bases from J, the junction contained 12 bases not matched to a gene. CDR3 DNA sequence: TGTGCCAGTAGTTCCCGGGACAGGGGAGGCGGTGACAATGAGCAGTTCTTC. This translates into CASSSRDRGGGDNEQFF. Drawing the rest from reference TRBV19 and TRBJ2-1, the complete variable domain is DGGITQSPKYLFRKEGQNVTLSCEQNLNHDAMYWYRQDPGQGLRLIYYSQIVNDFQKGDIAEGYSVSREKKESFPLTVTSAQKNPTAFYLCASSSRDRGGGDNEQFFGPGTRLTVL.